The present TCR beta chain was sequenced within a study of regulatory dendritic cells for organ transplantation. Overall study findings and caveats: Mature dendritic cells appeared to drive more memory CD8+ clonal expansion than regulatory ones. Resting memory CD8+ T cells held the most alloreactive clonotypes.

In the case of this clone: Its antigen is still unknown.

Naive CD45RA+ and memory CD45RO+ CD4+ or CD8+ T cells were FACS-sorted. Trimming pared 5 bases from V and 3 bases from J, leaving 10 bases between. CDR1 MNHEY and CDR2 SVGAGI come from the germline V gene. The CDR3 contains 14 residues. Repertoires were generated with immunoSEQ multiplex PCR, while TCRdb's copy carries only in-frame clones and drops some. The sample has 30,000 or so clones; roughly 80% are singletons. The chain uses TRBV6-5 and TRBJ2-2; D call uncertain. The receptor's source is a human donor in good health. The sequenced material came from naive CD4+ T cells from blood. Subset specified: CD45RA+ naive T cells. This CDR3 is CASSTASDTGELFF. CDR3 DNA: TGTGCCAGCAGTACCGCCTCGGACACCGGGGAGCTGTTTTTT.